These 30 T cell receptor beta chains originate from one sample sequenced in a study of T cell changes during pregnancy in multiple sclerosis. Using immunoSEQ multiplex PCR, the repertoire was profiled, and TCRdb retains in-frame clones only, with some absent. The data show roughly 80,000 clones, roughly 93% seen once. The starting material was peripheral blood, obtained in the second trimester of pregnancy. The receptors here all came from a female donor with multiple sclerosis, enrolled in a pregnancy study.

V is TRBV27 and J is TRBJ1-5; a possible D gene is TRBD1 (5 bases). Per germline, CDR1 MNHEY and CDR2 SMNVEV (reference sequence). Trimming cost V 10 bases and J 0 bases, with 16 bases left between them. This CDR3 has 15 residues. CDR3 loop: CATRPDSYSNQPQHF. Here the CDR3 DNA reads TGTGCCACCCGCCCCGACAGCTATAGCAATCAGCCCCAGCATTTT.

This chain connects TRBV7-3 to TRBJ2-3, with 10 bases aligning to TRBD2. CDR1 is SGHTA, CDR2 FQGTGA, per germline. J lost 3 bases, V lost 5 bases, and 5 bases had no gene match. The CDR3 has 15 amino acids. The CDR3 loop is CASSPSGGGTDTQYF. The CDR3 DNA sequence: TGTGCCAGCAGCCCAAGCGGGGGGGGGACAGATACGCAGTATTTT.

This chain links TRBV30 with TRBJ2-4; a weak D match, TRBD2 (5 bases). The CDR3 has 13 amino acids. V gave up 5 bases and J gave up 4 bases, with 12 bases separating them. Germline loops: CDR1 GTSNPN, CDR2 SVGIG (reference sequence). The CDR3 DNA is TGTGCCTGGGGTGCGAGGGAGAAAAACATTCAGTACTTC. This codes for CAWGAREKNIQYF.

CDR3: CASSPLAGSGSMNTEAFF. DNA for the CDR3: TGTGCCAGCTCACCCCTAGCCGGTTCGGGCAGCATGAACACTGAAGCTTTCTTT. The genes are TRBV18 and TRBJ1-1; unclear D gene. Germline V gene data show CDR1 as KGHSH and CDR2 as LQKENI. V dropped 3 bases and J dropped 0 bases, with 20 bases sitting between them. This CDR3 region has 18 residues.

The chain employs TRBV5-4 and TRBJ2-7; D perhaps matches TRBD1 (5 bases). Trimming left V 4 bases short and J 3 bases short, with 17 bases between. Germline CDR1 reads SGHNT; CDR2 reads YYREEE (reference sequence). The CDR3 has 15 residues. CDR3 region: CASSPRQNRYYEQYF. DNA for the CDR3: TGTGCCAGCAGCCCACGACAGAATAGGTACTACGAGCAGTACTTC.

The chain is built from TRBV5-4 and TRBJ2-5; a possible D gene is TRBD1 (6 bases). This CDR3 region has 14 residues. The V end lost 0 bases, the J end lost 7 bases, and 13 bases lay between the germline ends. Germline CDR1 is SGHNT and CDR2 is YYREEE (reference sequence). CDR3 nucleotides: TGTGCCAGCAGCTTGGATCAGGGACAACCGACCCAGTACTTC. Translation gives CASSLDQGQPTQYF.

This clone was seen just once. V gene TRBV6-1 combines with J gene TRBJ2-7; 11 nucleotides agree with TRBD2. V gave up 10 bases and J gave up 2 bases; unmatched junction bases: 10. The CDR3 length is 15 residues. The germline V gene has CDR1 MNHNS and CDR2 SASEGT. The CDR3, as DNA: TGTGCCACCAATCGTCTAGCGGGGGGAGCCTACGAGCAGTACTTC. Translation gives CATNRLAGGAYEQYF.

V is TRBV5-6 and J is TRBJ1-2; TRBD1 is a possible D gene (5 bases). CDR3 length: 13 amino acids. Trimming pared 5 bases from V and 7 bases from J, leaving 15 bases between. In germline, CDR1 is SGHDT, CDR2 YYEEEE. In nucleotides, the CDR3 is TGTGCCAGCAGGTCACAAGGGGTAGGTGGCTACACCTTC. Translating it yields CASRSQGVGGYTF.

This chain links TRBV5-6 with TRBJ2-3; 9 nucleotides align to TRBD1. This CDR3 has 16 residues. V lost 4 bases, J lost 0 bases, and 6 bases stayed unmatched. The germline CDR1 and CDR2 sequences are SGHDT and YYEEEE. The CDR3 loop reads CASSIYRGLSTDTQYF. The CDR3 DNA reads as TGTGCCAGCAGCATATACAGGGGGCTTAGCACAGATACGCAGTATTTT.

The chain is built from TRBV11-2 and TRBJ2-2, with TRBD1 matching 8 bases. There are 16 residues in the CDR3. Per the germline V gene, CDR1 is SGHAT and CDR2 is FQNNGV. V dropped 5 bases and J dropped 6; count of bases not matched to a gene: 11. CDR3 in amino acids: CASSPRLGQAPGELFF. The CDR3 region has the DNA TGTGCCAGCAGCCCCCGACTGGGACAGGCACCCGGGGAGCTGTTTTTT.

The genes are TRBV5-4 and TRBJ2-3; 9 bases fit TRBD2. This CDR3 is built from 16 residues. V lost 6 bases, J lost 1 base, and 9 bases stayed unmatched. Looked up from germline, CDR1 is SGHNT and CDR2 is YYREEE (reference sequence). CDR3 sequence reads: CASTWRGGVGTDTQYF. In nucleotides, the CDR3 is TGTGCCAGCACCTGGCGGGGGGGCGTAGGCACAGATACGCAGTATTTT.

This rearrangement joins TRBV5-1 to TRBJ1-2; 10 nucleotides agree with TRBD1. The CDR3 length is 15 residues. J gave up 3 bases and V 4 bases, and 6 bases lay outside the gene matches. The germline CDR1 and CDR2 sequences are SGHRS and YFSETQ. CDR3 nucleotides: TGCGCCAGCAGCCAAGGGACAGGGGTGGACTATGGCTACACCTTC. Protein product: CASSQGTGVDYGYTF.

This clone was recorded once. V usage is TRBV19 and J usage is TRBJ2-5, with a possible D match to TRBD1 (8 bases). There are 14 residues in the CDR3. Germline CDR1 and CDR2: LNHDA and SQIVND (reference sequence). With 4 bases removed from V and 5 bases from J, the gap between germline ends came to 14 bases. CDR3 in amino acids: CASSRTGRGETQYF. The CDR3 DNA is TGTGCCAGTAGTAGGACAGGGAGGGGTGAGACCCAGTACTTC.

The chain's CDR3 is CASSTRTSTEAFF. The DNA of the CDR3 is TGTGCCAGCAGCACCCGGACATCGACTGAAGCTTTCTTT. The chain recombines TRBV7-9 with TRBJ1-1; D may be TRBD1 (5 bases). The CDR3 has 13 amino acids. Germline V gene data show CDR1 as SEHNR and CDR2 as FQNEAQ (reference sequence). Trimming removed 5 bases at V and 5 bases at J, with 12 bases between.

This clone has just one count. CDR3 region: CASSSFGREGRNEQFF. The CDR3 nucleotides read TGTGCCAGCAGTTCCTTTGGGCGGGAGGGAAGGAATGAGCAGTTCTTC. V usage is TRBV27 and J usage is TRBJ2-1; 9 nucleotides agree with TRBD2. V was pared by 4 bases and J by 7 bases, with 11 bases of the junction left unmatched. In germline, CDR1 is MNHEY, CDR2 SMNVEV (reference sequence). The CDR3 is 16 residues long.

This clone was seen just once. The chain recombines TRBV7-9 with TRBJ1-2; TRBD1 matches 8 bases. The CDR3 has 16 residues. The V segment lost 2 bases and the J segment 5 bases; nucleotides outside the gene matches: 10. Germline CDR1 SEHNR, CDR2 FQNEAQ (reference sequence). CDR3 bases: TGTGCCAGCAGCTTATGGGTGGACAGGGAAGGTTATGGCTACACCTTC. It encodes CASSLWVDREGYGYTF.

This clone has a handful of counts. The chain recombines TRBV2 with TRBJ2-2; TRBD1 might be the D (6 bases). Germline CDR1 reads SNHLY; CDR2 reads FYNNEI. This CDR3 is 14 amino acids long. Deletions cut 6 bases from V and 0 bases from J, with 8 bases between. CDR3 sequence: CASSRGANTGELFF. CDR3 DNA: TGTGCCAGCAGCAGGGGCGCGAACACCGGGGAGCTGTTTTTT.

The chain couples TRBV9 to TRBJ2-6; D may be TRBD1 (5 bases). The germline V gene encodes CDR1 SGDLS and CDR2 YYNGEE. V lost 1 base and J lost 0, with 11 bases in between. This CDR3 comprises 17 residues. CDR3 sequence reads: CASSVFEGVSGANVLTF. The CDR3, as DNA: TGTGCCAGCAGCGTATTTGAAGGGGTCTCTGGGGCCAACGTCCTGACTTTC.

The V call is TRBV13, the J call TRBJ2-7; 8 nucleotides line up with TRBD1. CDR1 is PRHDT and CDR2 is FYEKMQ in the germline V gene (reference sequence). The V gene end was trimmed by 7 bases and the J gene end by 7 bases; junction bases not matched to a gene: 15. This CDR3 contains 15 residues. CDR3 DNA: TGTGCCAGCACCTCCCGGACAGGGACCAGGGAAGAGCAGTACTTC. Encoded protein: CASTSRTGTREEQYF.

The chain is built from TRBV7-8 and TRBJ1-6, with 7 bases identical to TRBD1. CDR1 and CDR2 from the germline V gene are SGHVS and FQNEAQ. This CDR3 is built from 15 residues. V lost 6 bases, J lost 11 bases, and 13 bases stayed unmatched. The CDR3 nucleotides are TGTGCCAGCAGATACACCCGGGACAGTTATGCACCCCTCCACTTT. Its translation: CASRYTRDSYAPLHF.

This clone occurred many times. In nucleotides, the CDR3 is TGTGCCAGCAGCTCCCAGGGTTGGGGAGGCGGCTACACCTTC. Protein sequence: CASSSQGWGGGYTF. This rearrangement joins TRBV7-2 to TRBJ1-2; possibly TRBD1 for D (5 bases). Trimming removed 4 bases at V and 8 bases at J, with 17 bases between. CDR1 and CDR2 from the germline V gene are SGHTA and FQGNSA. The CDR3 length is 14 residues.

V is TRBV5-8 and J is TRBJ1-5; 9 bases are a match to TRBD1. J lost 4 bases, V lost 0 bases, and 2 bases had no gene match. The CDR3 extends over 15 amino acids. The germline V gene has CDR1 SGHTS and CDR2 YDEGEE. The chain's CDR3 is CASSLGDRVNQPQHF. The CDR3 bases are TGTGCCAGCAGCTTGGGGGACAGGGTAAATCAGCCCCAGCATTTT.

J is TRBJ1-5 and V is TRBV30, with 8 bases matching TRBD1. With 5 bases clipped from V and 5 bases from J, the junction kept 17 bases outside the gene matches. The CDR3 contains 17 residues. Germline V CDR1 and CDR2: GTSNPN, SVGIG (reference sequence). The CDR3 loop reads CAWHPAGTGNDYQPQHF. CDR3 DNA sequence: TGTGCCTGGCACCCAGCCGGGACAGGAAACGACTATCAGCCCCAGCATTTT.

The chain joins TRBV19 to TRBJ1-5; D perhaps matches TRBD1 (5 bases). Germline V gives CDR1 LNHDA, CDR2 SQIVND (reference sequence). The V end was cut by 8 bases, the J end by 5 bases, with 16 bases between. The CDR3 loop spans 14 amino acids. The CDR3 nucleotides read TGTGCCAGTGGGATGGGACTCAGGGATCAGCCCCAGCATTTT. Translating it yields CASGMGLRDQPQHF.

This chain joins TRBV18 and TRBJ2-1; D is unclear. V lost 2 bases and J lost 1, with 12 bases in between. This CDR3 has 16 amino acids. The V gene's germline CDR1 is KGHSH and CDR2 LQKENI. CDR3 protein: CASSPSRPDSYNEQFF. The CDR3 nucleotides read TGTGCCAGCTCACCATCGAGGCCTGATTCCTACAATGAGCAGTTCTTC.

The V gene is TRBV5-1, the J gene TRBJ1-4; 7 positions match TRBD1. From germline, CDR1 is SGHRS and CDR2 YFSETQ. V shed 0 bases and J 7 bases; nucleotides not matched to a gene: 6. The CDR3 length is 15 residues. The CDR3 region is CASSLAETGFEKLFF. For the CDR3, the DNA is TGCGCCAGCAGCTTGGCCGAGACAGGGTTTGAAAAACTGTTTTTT.

The gene calls are TRBV5-6 and TRBJ1-5; D may be TRBD1 (5 bases). The germline gives CDR1 SGHDT, CDR2 YYEEEE. Between the trimmed V and J ends, which lost 2 bases and 6 bases, there was a span of 9 bases. This CDR3 region has 13 residues. The CDR3 here is CASSFGGAQPQHF. The DNA of the CDR3 is TGTGCCAGCAGCTTCGGGGGTGCTCAGCCCCAGCATTTT.

The chain has TRBV29-1 and TRBJ2-1, with D possibly being TRBD2 (6 bases). The CDR3 runs to 14 residues. The germline V and J ends were trimmed by 3 bases and 5 bases, with 14 bases remaining between them. Germline V CDR1 and CDR2: SQVTM, ANQGSEA. CDR3 loop: CSVEGEVGDNEQFF. The CDR3 bases are TGCAGCGTTGAGGGGGAGGTCGGGGACAATGAGCAGTTCTTC.

This chain links TRBV2 with TRBJ2-1; 7 nucleotides agree with TRBD1. The germline CDR1 and CDR2 sequences are SNHLY and FYNNEI. The CDR3 consists of 13 residues. The junction had 3 bases not matched to a gene; V was cut back by 6 bases and J by 4 bases. The CDR3 is CASRDRVYNEQFF. The CDR3 nucleotides read TGTGCCAGCAGAGACAGGGTTTACAATGAGCAGTTCTTC. The whole variable domain, filled in from reference TRBV2 and TRBJ2-1, reads EPEVTQTPSHQVTQMGQEVILRCVPISNHLYFYWYRQILGQKVEFLVSFYNNEISEKSEIFDDQFSVERPDGSNFTLKIRSTKLEDSAMYFCASRDRVYNEQFFGPGTRLTVL.

This chain connects TRBV6-6 to TRBJ2-1; a weak D match, TRBD2 (5 bases). CDR1 and CDR2 (germline): MNHNY, SVGAGI (reference sequence). V was pared by 0 bases and J by 10 bases, with 16 bases between. The CDR3 length is 15 residues. CDR3 sequence: CASSYSGSPVEEQFF. CDR3 nucleotides: TGTGCCAGCAGTTACTCGGGGAGCCCTGTGGAAGAGCAGTTCTTC.